This T cell receptor (beta chain) was found in a study of cytomegalovirus exposure and HLA in healthy donors. General observations from the study: Across donors, most TCRs were seen rarely, yet some public ones were widespread.

To note about this clone: No antigen is known for it.

The CDR3 totals 20 residues. Primers for the PCR totalled 60 Vbeta and 13 Jbeta. Assay: immunoSEQ multiplex PCR; the TCRdb copy retains only in-frame clones and omits some. The sample has about 160,000 clones, roughly 76% seen once. The sequenced sample consisted of PBMCs. This chain connects TRBV21-1 to TRBJ1-5; the table assigns TRBD1, which was not confirmed against the DNA. TRBV21-1 corresponds to a pseudogene. The source is a woman in her 50s in good health and CMV-seronegative. The CDR3 loop is CASSNKPGQGVVGGNQPQHF. CDR3 nucleotides: TGTGCCAGCAGCAATAAACCGGGACAGGGGGTGGTTGGGGGCAATCAGCCCCAGCATTTT.